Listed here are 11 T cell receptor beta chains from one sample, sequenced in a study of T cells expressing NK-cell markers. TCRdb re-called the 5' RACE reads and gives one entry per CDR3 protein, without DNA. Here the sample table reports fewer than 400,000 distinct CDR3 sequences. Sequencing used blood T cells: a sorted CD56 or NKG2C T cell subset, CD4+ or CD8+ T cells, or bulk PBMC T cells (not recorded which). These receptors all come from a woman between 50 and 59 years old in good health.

CDR3 sequence reads: CAISDPGSTEDTQYF. This chain uses TRBV10-3 with TRBJ2-3; TCRdb's D call, TRBD1, is unchecked because there is no DNA. Germline-derived CDR1 and CDR2 are ENHRY and SYGVKD. The CDR3 runs to 15 residues.

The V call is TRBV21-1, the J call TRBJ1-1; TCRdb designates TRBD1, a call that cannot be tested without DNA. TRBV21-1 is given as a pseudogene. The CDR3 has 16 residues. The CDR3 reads CASSNLQGGMNTEAFF.

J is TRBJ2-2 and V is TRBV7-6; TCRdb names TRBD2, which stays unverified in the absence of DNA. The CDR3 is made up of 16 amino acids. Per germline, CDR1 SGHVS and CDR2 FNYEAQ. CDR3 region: CASSLVVAGPTGELFF.

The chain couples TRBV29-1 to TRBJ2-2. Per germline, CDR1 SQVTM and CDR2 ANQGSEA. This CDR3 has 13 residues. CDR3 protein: CSVDNAYTGELFF.

The CDR3 here is CATSRTIGELFF. This chain uses TRBV24-1 with TRBJ2-2. The CDR3 is 12 amino acids. Germline CDR1 and CDR2: KGHDR and SFDVKD.

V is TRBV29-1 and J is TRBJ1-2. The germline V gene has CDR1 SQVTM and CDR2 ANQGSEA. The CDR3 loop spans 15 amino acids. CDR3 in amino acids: CSVEWRGSPRYGYTF. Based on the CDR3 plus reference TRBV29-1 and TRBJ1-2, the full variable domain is SAVISQKPSRDICQRGTSLTIQCQVDSQVTMMFWYRQQPGQSLTLIATANQGSEATYESGFVIDKFPISRPNLTFSTLTVSNMSPEDSSIYLCSVEWRGSPRYGYTFGSGTRLTVV.

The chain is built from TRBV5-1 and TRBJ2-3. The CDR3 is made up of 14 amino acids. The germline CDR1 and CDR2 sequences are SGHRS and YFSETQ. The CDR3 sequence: CASSSGLAADTQYF.

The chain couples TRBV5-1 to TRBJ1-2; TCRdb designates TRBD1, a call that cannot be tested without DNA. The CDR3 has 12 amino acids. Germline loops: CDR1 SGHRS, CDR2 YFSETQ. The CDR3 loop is CASRPETGSYTF.

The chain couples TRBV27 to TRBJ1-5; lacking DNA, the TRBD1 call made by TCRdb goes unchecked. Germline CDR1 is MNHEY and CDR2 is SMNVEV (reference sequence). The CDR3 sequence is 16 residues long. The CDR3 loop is CASSLSRAATGGPQHF.

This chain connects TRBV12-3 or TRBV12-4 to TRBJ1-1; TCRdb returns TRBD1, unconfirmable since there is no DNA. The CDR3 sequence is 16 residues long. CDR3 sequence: CASSPQQGATNTEAFF.

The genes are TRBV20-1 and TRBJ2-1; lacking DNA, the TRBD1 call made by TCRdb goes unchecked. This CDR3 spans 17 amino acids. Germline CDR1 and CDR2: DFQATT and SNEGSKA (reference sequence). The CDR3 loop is CSACLPLGPKDYNEQFF.